This TCR beta chain was observed in a study of immunodeficiency (dated by TCRdb to between 2018 and 2021). A note on the overall study: To search for oligoclonality and VDJ recombination defects, the researchers carried out a repertoire analysis. Here is what the overall study found, with its caveats: V-J pairing and productive entropy of CD4+ T cells appeared to be similar between patients and controls. In entropy comparisons, n=3 (open circles) was shown for patients versus healthy controls, and a thymic development effect was only suggested as possible. Based on top-100 and total clonotype frequencies, severe oligoclonality was found in patient CD8+ T cells but not in patient CD4+ T cells.

Before TCR sequencing, CD3+CD4+ T cells were sorted from fresh PBMCs. With respect to this clone: It lacks a known antigen. Base qualities are missing; no much larger clone stands one base away.

After extraction using the QIAamp DNA Blood Mini Kit, genomic DNA was sent off for immunoSEQ repertoire analysis. Multiplex PCR was used to amplify CDR3 regions from a standard amount of genomic DNA template. An Illumina platform was used to sequence the PCR products. Per the authors' processing: Sequences were mapped to a reference, using V, D and J gene definitions from IMGT. To get rid of PCR and sequencing errors, closely related sequences were merged using a nearest-neighbor clustering algorithm. V, D and J usage was examined in productive unique and total sequences using ImmunoSEQ Analyzer tools along with R version 3.6.1. TCRdb holds this immuneACCESS table with in-frame rearrangements only. Some clones are missing; in checked studies, unresolved V genes explain under half, and the rest has no known cause. V and J calls and clone size are given by that table; D and trimming were obtained from the DNA. In all, the sample holds 750 to 1,000 clones, and over 90% of those were seen once. The ten largest account for more than 1.5% of the sample.

The CDR3 goes from the cysteine to the phenylalanine over 15 residues. The read is trimmed to its CDR3 DNA, 45 bases read in frame from base 1. V lost 4 bases and J lost 0 bases; the stretch between them is 15 bases long. CDR1 is given as GTSNPN and CDR2 as SVGIG, both from the germline V gene (reference sequence). The sequenced sample consisted of CD4+ T cells from blood. The receptor chain draws on TRBV30 and TRBJ1-2; the D gene lacks a confident call. This receptor was obtained from a human donor in good health. The nucleotide sequence is given as TGTGCCTGGACGGGCTCGCATATCACTAACTATGGCTACACCTTC. It translates as CAWTGSHITNYGYTF.